At least ten counts were recorded for the clone carrying this T cell receptor beta chain. This sample stems from a study of molecular identifiers for immune sequencing clone quantification. Each CDR3 protein is one row after TCRdb ran MiXCR on the PCR reads. The sample contains roughly 300,000 distinct CDR3 sequences, 24% of which appear only once. The germline gives CDR1 DFQATT, CDR2 SNEGSKA (reference sequence). The CDR3 totals 16 residues. J gave up 2 bases and V 1 base, and 8 bases lay outside the gene matches. Sequences were obtained from naive CD8+ T cells from blood, with Jurkat cell RNA spiked in. Subset here: FACS-sorted CD8+CD4-CCR7+CD45RA+ naive T cells. The receptor was isolated from a human donor in good health. Some libraries in this study had Jurkat cell RNA spiked in. The chain links TRBV20-1 to TRBJ2-3; 8 positions agree with TRBD2. The DNA of the CDR3 is TGCAGTGCTAGAGGGACACTAGCGGTAACCACAGATACGCAGTATTTT. Translated: CSARGTLAVTTDTQYF.